The present T cell receptor (beta chain) was sequenced within a study of T cells in Graves' hyperthyroidism and ophthalmopathy. This clonotype was picked up a small number of times. The target antigen is unknown. The investigators amplified TCR beta CDR3 regions from RNA transcripts. Researchers ran a first-round RT-PCR on the TCR CDR3 using the HTBI primer set. TCRdb processed the multiplex PCR reads anew with MiXCR; each CDR3 protein has one entry. The sample consists of over 650,000 distinct CDR3 sequences, just under 45% of them appearing once. Study outcomes and limitations: Before onset, ophthalmopathy was predicted by the model a median about six months earlier. The majority of expanded thyroid clonotypes above 0.001 also appeared in blood.

Germline V gene data show CDR1 as MNHEY and CDR2 as SVGAGI. Trimming stripped 5 bases from V and 2 bases from J, with 10 bases between. The CDR3 totals 14 residues. Input material: peripheral blood or thyroid tissue (not recorded which). This clonotype originated in an adult man with Graves' disease, either hyperthyroidism or ophthalmopathy (not recorded which). The chain joins TRBV6-5 to TRBJ1-3; TRBD1 is a possible D gene (6 bases). The CDR3 loop reads CASSPQGTGNTIYF. DNA of the CDR3: TGTGCCAGCAGTCCACAGGGCACTGGAAACACCATATATTTT.